The count of the clone carrying this TCR beta chain is one. Its antigen is not identified. This specimen belongs to a study of shared clonotypes between healthy human individuals. Study results and caveats: Genetic and exposure-history diversity was limited by the few donors.

Profiling relied on immunoSEQ multiplex PCR, and the TCRdb table lists in-frame clones only, not all of them. Of roughly 1.5 million clones in the sample, under 99% are singletons; the top ten hold 0.45%. This CDR3 is built from 14 residues. V was cut by 5 bases and J by 4 bases, with 15 bases left in between. CDR1 and CDR2 from the germline V gene are SEHNR and FQNEAQ (reference sequence). The receptor's source is a man younger than 45 in good health. Sequencing used naive CD4+ T cells sorted from blood. Subset of the sample: CD45RA+ positively selected. The chain employs TRBV7-9 and TRBJ2-7, with D possibly being TRBD1 or TRBD2 (5 bases each). CDR3 protein: CASSAAGTMYEQYF. The CDR3 DNA is TGTGCCAGCAGCGCCGCCGGGACGATGTACGAGCAGTACTTC.